Listed below are T cell receptor beta chains from one sample, sequenced in a study of blood T cell dynamics during melanoma immunotherapy. Sequencing used immunoSEQ multiplex PCR; TCRdb keeps in-frame clones, though not all of them. Here the sample spans roughly 12,000 clones, around nine tenths being singletons. This specimen consisted of blood, obtained from a patient treated with checkpoint blockade. These receptors were obtained from a human donor with melanoma. The CDR3 runs from the conserved cysteine through the conserved F or W. The D gene is left open where the match is weak. Expanded clones get a size class; other rows say once, few or many, or leave the size out.

cdr3_aa	cdr3_nt	d_call	j_call	clone_size	v_call
CASSLRHEQYF	TGTGCCAGCAGCTTACGACACGAGCAGTACTTC	.	TRBJ2-7	.	TRBV7-2
CASSRGLASRYQETQYF	TGTGCCAGCAGCCGAGGGCTAGCGTCTAGGTACCAAGAGACCCAGTACTTC	.	TRBJ2-5	.	TRBV5-6
CASSLTYKSSYNEQFF	TGTGCCAGCAGCTTGACTTACAAGAGCTCCTACAATGAGCAGTTCTTC	.	TRBJ2-1	.	TRBV7-6
CASSFGQGGYQPQHF	TGTGCCAGCAGCTTTGGACAGGGGGGATATCAGCCCCAGCATTTT	TRBD1	TRBJ1-5	.	TRBV7-2
CAIRPSENYEQYF	TGTGCCATCAGACCTTCAGAAAACTACGAGCAGTACTTC	.	TRBJ2-7	.	TRBV10-3
CASSPPLRISYEQYF	TGTGCCAGCAGCCCCCCCCTACGGATCTCCTACGAGCAGTACTTC	.	TRBJ2-7	.	TRBV7-9
CASSGRRGGEKLFF	TGTGCCAGCAGTGGGCGGAGGGGTGGTGAAAAACTGTTTTTT	.	TRBJ1-4	.	TRBV2
CAWSPGSHYGYTF	TGTGCCTGGAGTCCGGGGTCCCACTATGGCTACACCTTC	.	TRBJ1-2	.	TRBV30
CASSPTSGSYNEQFF	TGTGCCAGCAGCCCTACTAGCGGTTCCTACAATGAGCAGTTCTTC	TRBD2	TRBJ2-1	.	TRBV11-2
CASSIPGQRNEKLFF	TGTGCCAGTAGTATCCCGGGACAGCGTAATGAAAAACTGTTTTTT	TRBD1	TRBJ1-4	.	TRBV19
CASSLVRGEAFF	TGTGCCAGCAGCTTAGTCCGAGGTGAAGCTTTCTTT	.	TRBJ1-1	.	TRBV7-2
CASSPQSSYNEQFF	TGTGCCAGCAGTCCGCAGAGCTCCTACAATGAGCAGTTCTTC	.	TRBJ2-1	.	TRBV6-5
CASSVYMGQGTDEQYF	TGTGCCAGCAGCGTATACATGGGGCAGGGGACCGACGAGCAGTACTTC	.	TRBJ2-7	.	TRBV9
CASRAMGGRNYGYTF	TGTGCCAGCAGGGCTATGGGGGGACGGAACTATGGCTACACCTTC	.	TRBJ1-2	few	TRBV2
CASRVQGPTKNIQYF	TGTGCCAGCAGAGTACAGGGTCCAACCAAAAACATTCAGTACTTC	.	TRBJ2-4	.	TRBV6-6
CASSKGGSGYEQYF	TGTGCCAGCAGCAAAGGGGGGTCGGGATACGAGCAGTACTTC	.	TRBJ2-7	.	TRBV7-2
CALASADWSEAFF	TGTGCCTTAGCCTCAGCCGACTGGTCTGAAGCTTTCTTT	.	TRBJ1-1	.	TRBV30
CASSGAGTVQETQYF	TGTGCCAGTAGTGGAGCCGGGACAGTCCAAGAGACCCAGTACTTC	TRBD1	TRBJ2-5	once	TRBV19
CASSQESRGTPAFF	TGTGCCAGCAGCCAAGAGTCTCGGGGAACGCCAGCTTTCTTT	.	TRBJ1-1	.	TRBV14
CASSSGPRVTPYQETQYF	TGTGCCAGCAGCTCAGGGCCCCGGGTTACCCCGTACCAAGAGACCCAGTACTTC	.	TRBJ2-5	.	TRBV7-2
CASSEAAGWQSGNTIYF	TGTGCCAGCAGTGAAGCGGCGGGTTGGCAGTCTGGAAACACCATATATTTT	.	TRBJ1-3	.	TRBV6-1
CARSLAWTVLNYGYTF	TGTGCCAGAAGCTTGGCATGGACTGTACTCAACTATGGCTACACCTTC	.	TRBJ1-2	.	TRBV5-3
CASSPGLAAYEQYF	TGTGCCAGTAGTCCGGGACTAGCGGCCTACGAGCAGTACTTC	TRBD2	TRBJ2-7	.	TRBV19
CASSLTANTEAFF	TGCGCCAGCAGCCTGACAGCGAACACTGAAGCTTTCTTT	.	TRBJ1-1	.	TRBV5-1
CATSRGQETSYEQYF	TGTGCCACCAGCAGAGGACAGGAGACCTCCTACGAGCAGTACTTC	.	TRBJ2-7	.	TRBV15
CASSSPGTAPYEQYF	TGTGCCAGCAGCTCCCCCGGGACAGCGCCCTACGAGCAGTACTTC	TRBD1	TRBJ2-7	.	TRBV7-9
CASSLSHYNEQFF	TGTGCCAGCAGCTTGTCTCATTACAATGAGCAGTTCTTC	.	TRBJ2-1	.	TRBV7-8
CASSLGTSGVETQYF	TGCGCCAGCAGCCTCGGGACTAGCGGGGTAGAGACCCAGTACTTC	TRBD2	TRBJ2-5	.	TRBV4-3
CASSPRGDGYTF	TGTGCCAGTAGTCCAAGGGGGGATGGCTACACCTTC	.	TRBJ1-2	once	TRBV19
CASTLRAADGGYGYTF	TGTGCCAGCACCCTCCGGGCCGCTGACGGTGGGTATGGCTACACCTTC	.	TRBJ1-2	.	TRBV2
CASSYRDRAYEQYF	TGTGCCAGCAGTTACCGGGACAGAGCCTACGAGCAGTACTTC	TRBD1	TRBJ2-7	.	TRBV6-5
CASSLITSSDTQYF	TGTGCCAGCAGCTTAATAACCAGCTCAGATACGCAGTATTTT	.	TRBJ2-3	once	TRBV7-2
CASSLVSTRGRTMQETQYF	TGTGCCAGCAGCTTAGTTTCGACCAGGGGGAGGACTATGCAAGAGACCCAGTACTTC	.	TRBJ2-5	.	TRBV7-6
CASMPSPGDHEQYF	TGTGCCAGCATGCCTAGTCCCGGAGATCACGAGCAGTACTTC	.	TRBJ2-7	once	TRBV21-1
CASSYRGSQYF	TGTGCCAGCAGTTACAGGGGGTCGCAGTATTTT	TRBD1	TRBJ2-3	once	TRBV28
CASKASAYGNGELFF	TGTGCCAGCAAGGCGTCTGCATACGGAAACGGGGAGCTGTTTTTT	.	TRBJ2-2	.	TRBV2
CASSLGTGNQETQYF	TGTGCCAGCAGCTTAGGTACAGGGAATCAAGAGACCCAGTACTTC	.	TRBJ2-5	once	TRBV7-9
CASSWGVTNTGELFF	TGCGCCAGCAGCTGGGGGGTTACCAACACCGGGGAGCTGTTTTTT	.	TRBJ2-2	.	TRBV5-1
CASSLATGAYEAFF	TGTGCCAGCAGCTTGGCGACAGGGGCCTATGAAGCTTTCTTT	TRBD1	TRBJ1-1	.	TRBV7-8
CASSQGQGDEQYF	TGTGCCAGCTCGCAGGGACAGGGGGACGAGCAGTACTTC	TRBD1	TRBJ2-7	.	TRBV18
CASSPTLNTEAFF	TGTGCCAGCAGCCCTACCTTGAACACTGAAGCTTTCTTT	.	TRBJ1-1	.	TRBV13
CAWSRRFPYNEQFF	TGTGCCTGGAGTCGGAGGTTCCCCTACAATGAGCAGTTCTTC	.	TRBJ2-1	.	TRBV30
CASSFDTPAMNTEAFF	TGTGCCAGCAGTTTCGACACTCCGGCCATGAACACTGAAGCTTTCTTT	.	TRBJ1-1	once	TRBV27
CASSLSAGGYSYEQYF	TGTGCCAGCAGTTTATCGGCGGGGGGTTACTCCTACGAGCAGTACTTC	TRBD2	TRBJ2-7	.	TRBV27
CASSRTGVPPGELFF	TGTGCCAGCAGCCGGACAGGGGTCCCACCCGGGGAGCTGTTTTTT	TRBD1	TRBJ2-2	.	TRBV7-2
CASSYTTGSDQPQHF	TGTGCCAGCAGTTACACCACAGGGAGTGATCAGCCCCAGCATTTT	.	TRBJ1-5	.	TRBV6-5
CASSLDSHEQYF	TGTGCCAGCAGCTTAGACAGCCACGAGCAGTACTTC	.	TRBJ2-7	few	TRBV11-3
CASSLQGTGTEAFF	TGTGCCAGCAGCTTACAGGGTACGGGGACTGAAGCTTTCTTT	.	TRBJ1-1	.	TRBV7-9
CASSLTGRYGYTF	TGTGCCAGCAGTTTAACAGGCCGCTATGGCTACACCTTC	.	TRBJ1-2	.	TRBV28